A selection of T cell receptor beta chains follows, all from one sample in a study of graft-versus-host responses after intestinal transplantation. Method: immunoSEQ multiplex PCR; TCRdb's copy keeps in-frame clones and lacks some. The repertoire consists of around 110,000 clones, with roughly 87% occurring once and the leading ten covering over 0.6%. No antigens are known for them. Here the sequenced sample was unstimulated CD4+ T cells sorted from spleen or lymph node cells, taken before transplant. Receptors were obtained from a human donor who was the organ donor for an intestinal transplant. Each CDR3 is given with its conserved first and last residue. The D gene is left open where the match is weak. For some rows the clone size is stated as once, few or many, or as a class when expanded; others skip it.

d_call clone_size j_call v_call cdr3_nt cdr3_aa
- - TRBJ2-3 TRBV19 TGTGCCAGCTCCGGGCCGGTGGCAGATACGCAGTATTTT CASSGPVADTQYF
- - TRBJ1-2 TRBV27 TGTGCCAGCAGCCCCGTAAGGACAGTTCACCTTGGCTACACCTTC CASSPVRTVHLGYTF
- - TRBJ1-1 TRBV2 TGTGCCAGCAGCTACAAGAACACTGAAGCTTTCTTT CASSYKNTEAFF
TRBD1 few TRBJ1-3 TRBV10-3 TGTGCCATCAATGGACAGGGAAAGAGCTCTGGAAACACCATATATTTT CAINGQGKSSGNTIYF
TRBD1 - TRBJ1-2 TRBV9 TGTGCCAGCAGCGGACAGGGGGCGGACTATGGCTACACCTTC CASSGQGADYGYTF
- - TRBJ2-3 TRBV10-3 TGTGCCATCGGGCAGGGTGGAACAGATACGCAGTATTTT CAIGQGGTDTQYF
- - TRBJ1-2 TRBV9 TGTGCCAGCAGCGCCCCCCGTCTACAGGCTTTTAACTATGGCTACACCTTC CASSAPRLQAFNYGYTF
- - TRBJ1-2 TRBV6-5 TGTGCCAGCAGTTACTCACAAGGGGAGGACTATGGCTACACCTTC CASSYSQGEDYGYTF
- once TRBJ1-6 TRBV10-1 TGCGCCAGCAGCCGGGGGGGCACAGATAATTCACCCCTCCACTTT CASSRGGTDNSPLHF
TRBD2 - TRBJ2-7 TRBV7-2 TGTGCCAGCAGCCGGGGGGGGACTAGCCGCTACGAGCAGTACTTC CASSRGGTSRYEQYF
- few TRBJ1-1 TRBV7-3 TGTGCCAGCAGCCCCACTGCAGCCCACACTGAAGCTTTCTTT CASSPTAAHTEAFF
TRBD1 - TRBJ2-1 TRBV7-9 TGTGCCAGCAGCCCCTGGACAGGGGGTTTCGATGAGCAGTTCTTC CASSPWTGGFDEQFF
- - TRBJ2-5 TRBV7-7 TGTGCCAGCAGCTTGTCTATTTCTTCCGAGTCCCAGTACTTC CASSLSISSESQYF
- - TRBJ1-1 TRBV6-6 TGTGCCAGCTATTTGGAGAGCTCCGGCCCTGAAGCTTTCTTT CASYLESSGPEAFF
- - TRBJ2-6 TRBV15 TGTGCCACCAGCAGATCTCCCTCTGGGGCCAACGTCCTGACTTTC CATSRSPSGANVLTF
- - TRBJ2-1 TRBV14 TGTGCCAGCAGCCAAGATCTTCCCCCGGGCCTTTTGTTCTTC CASSQDLPPGLLFF
TRBD1 - TRBJ1-1 TRBV7-2 TGTGCCAGCAGCCCCCAAGGACAGGGGGCGAACACTGAAGCTTTCTTT CASSPQGQGANTEAFF
- - TRBJ1-5 TRBV5-1 TGCGCCAGCAGCCTAGGGGGGGTGGGTCAGCCCCAGCATTTT CASSLGGVGQPQHF
- - TRBJ1-1 TRBV19 TGTGCCAGTAGTATAGCACAGGGAATTGAAGCTTTCTTT CASSIAQGIEAFF
- few TRBJ2-3 TRBV6-4 TGTGCCAGCAGTGACTCGGGCAGGGGAAAAGATACGCAGTATTTT CASSDSGRGKDTQYF
TRBD1 - TRBJ2-2 TRBV29-1 TGCAGCGTGGGGGACAGAACGAACACCGGGGAGCTGTTTTTT CSVGDRTNTGELFF
- - TRBJ1-1 TRBV2 TGTGCCAGCACCCTCGACGGTTCGGTGAACACTGAAGCTTTCTTT CASTLDGSVNTEAFF
TRBD2 - TRBJ2-3 TRBV10-2 TGCGCCAGCAGTCGACCCGCTTGGACTAGCGGGGGGGGCAGCACAGATACGCAGTATTTT CASSRPAWTSGGGSTDTQYF
- - TRBJ1-1 TRBV5-1 TGCGCCAGCAGCTTGGAGGGGATCATGACTGAAGCTTTCTTT CASSLEGIMTEAFF
TRBD1 - TRBJ2-1 TRBV30 TGTGCCCTCGACAGGGGGCTGACCTACAATGAGCAGTTCTTC CALDRGLTYNEQFF
- - TRBJ2-7 TRBV2 TGTGCCAGCAGACCTCGGGCAGAGCAGTACTTC CASRPRAEQYF
TRBD1 - TRBJ1-2 TRBV29-1 TGCAGCGCTACCGGGACAGGGGACTATGGCTACACCTTC CSATGTGDYGYTF
TRBD1 - TRBJ2-3 TRBV11-2 TGTGCCAGCAGCATGGACAGGGGAAGAGGTACGCAGTATTTT CASSMDRGRGTQYF
- once TRBJ2-1 TRBV1 TGCACCAGCAGCCAAGATACGGGACTAGCCTCCTACAATGAGCAGTTCTTC CTSSQDTGLASYNEQFF
TRBD1 - TRBJ1-2 TRBV4-1 TGCGCCAGCAGCCAAGAGAGACAGGGGGCTCGGCATACCTTC CASSQERQGARHTF
TRBD2 - TRBJ2-1 TRBV6-4 TGTGCCAGCAGTGCCGGGACTAGCTTTAATAATGAGCAGTTCTTC CASSAGTSFNNEQFF
- - TRBJ2-1 TRBV6-5 TGTGCCAGCGAGGGAAACTACAATGAGCAGTTCTTC CASEGNYNEQFF
- - TRBJ2-7 TRBV6-1 TGTGCCAGCAGTCCGGGGAGGTCCTACGAGCAGTACTTC CASSPGRSYEQYF
- - TRBJ2-3 TRBV4-1 TGCGCCAGCAGCCAATCACCGGGACCGGATACGCAGTATTTT CASSQSPGPDTQYF
- - TRBJ2-6 TRBV9 TGTGCCAGCAGCGTAGGGGGTGGTGGGGCCAACGTCCTGACTTTC CASSVGGGGANVLTF
- - TRBJ2-1 TRBV29-1 TGCAGCGTTGATCACGCCTTGTCGGTTTCTCGGTACAATGAGCAGTTCTTC CSVDHALSVSRYNEQFF
- - TRBJ1-2 TRBV19 TGTGCCACCGAGGTGTCGAACTATGGCTACACCTTC CATEVSNYGYTF
TRBD1 once TRBJ1-5 TRBV19 TGTGCCAGTACGACAGGGAATAGCAATCAGCCCCAGCATTTT CASTTGNSNQPQHF
- - TRBJ2-4 TRBV5-1 TGCGCCAGCAGCTTGATGTTTGGCGCTCAGTACTTC CASSLMFGAQYF
TRBD2 - TRBJ2-5 TRBV5-5 TGTGCCAGCAGCTCTCCCGGGACTAGTCAAGAGACCCAGTACTTC CASSSPGTSQETQYF
- - TRBJ2-4 TRBV5-4 TGTGCCAGCAGCTTGGGGCGGGTAGGCAAAAACATTCAGTACTTC CASSLGRVGKNIQYF
- - TRBJ1-6 TRBV6-5 TGTGCCAGCACCCCGAGGAGGGGAATCGGGTCACCCCTCCACTTT CASTPRRGIGSPLHF